The 11 T cell receptor beta chains listed next were all sequenced from one sample in a study of blood T cell repertoires in COVID-19. Assay: immunoSEQ multiplex PCR; the TCRdb copy retains only in-frame clones and omits some. Of hundreds of thousands of clones listed, about 88% are singletons. The sample was PBMCs or T cells enriched from blood (not recorded which). The receptors here all came from an older woman in a cohort exposed to, infected with or recovered from COVID-19 (not recorded which).

This sequence joins TRBV9 and TRBJ2-1; 10 bases are shared with TRBD2. CDR1 and CDR2 (germline): SGDLS, YYNGEE. The CDR3 is made up of 21 amino acids. The J segment lost 1 base and the V segment lost 0 bases, leaving 16 bases of the junction unmatched. CDR3 protein: CASSVANWGLAGEVSYNEQFF. Written as DNA, the CDR3 is TGTGCCAGCAGCGTAGCTAATTGGGGGCTAGCGGGAGAGGTTTCCTACAATGAGCAGTTCTTC.

The chain joins TRBV28 to TRBJ1-3; the D is unclear. The germline gives CDR1 MDHEN, CDR2 SYDVKM. Between the trimmed V and J ends, which lost 3 bases and 0 bases, there was a span of 9 bases. The CDR3 is 15 residues long. Here the CDR3 reads CASSFPDSSGNTIYF. In DNA form, the CDR3 reads TGTGCCAGCAGTTTCCCTGATAGCTCTGGAAACACCATATATTTT.

The V call is TRBV28, the J call TRBJ2-1, with D possibly matching TRBD1 (5 bases). Trimming removed 6 bases from V and 0 bases from J, with 9 bases in between. Germline loops: CDR1 MDHEN, CDR2 SYDVKM. This CDR3 is 14 amino acids long. The CDR3, as DNA: TGTGCCAGCAGCTTGACAGCCTCCTACAATGAGCAGTTCTTC. It yields the protein CASSLTASYNEQFF.

V and J are TRBV27 and TRBJ1-1; tentatively, D is TRBD1 (5 bases). This CDR3 is built from 14 residues. Germline-derived CDR1 and CDR2 are MNHEY and SMNVEV (reference sequence). The germline V and J ends were trimmed by 3 bases and 5 bases, with 13 bases remaining between them. The CDR3 sequence: CASSFSSGWTEAFF. In DNA form, the CDR3 reads TGTGCCAGCAGTTTTTCGTCAGGGTGGACTGAAGCTTTCTTT.

This chain links TRBV5-8 with TRBJ2-2; TRBD1 aligns across 7 bases. Germline lookup yields CDR1 SGHTS and CDR2 YDEGEE. This CDR3 has 15 amino acids. V lost 4 bases, J lost 5 bases, and 8 bases stayed unmatched. This CDR3 is CASSRDSPGTGELFF. In nucleotides, the CDR3 is TGTGCCAGCAGCCGGGACAGCCCGGGAACCGGGGAGCTGTTTTTT.

The J gene is TRBJ1-1, the V gene TRBV6-2 or TRBV6-3; weak D call: TRBD1 (6 bases). Looked up from germline, CDR1 is MNHEY and CDR2 is SVGEGT. The V end was cut by 5 bases, the J end by 9 bases, with 16 bases between. This CDR3 contains 13 residues. The CDR3 nucleotides are TGTGCCAGCAGTAAGTTCCAGGGGACTAAAGCTTTCTTT. It translates to CASSKFQGTKAFF.

V usage is TRBV2 and J usage is TRBJ2-1; weak D call: TRBD2 (5 bases). V was trimmed by 6 bases and J by 6 bases, leaving 21 bases between them. The CDR3 runs to 16 residues. CDR1 SNHLY and CDR2 FYNNEI come from the germline V gene. CDR3 in amino acids: CASRGVIRRRGNEQFF. The CDR3 DNA reads TGTGCCAGCAGGGGAGTTATTAGAAGAAGAGGCAATGAGCAGTTCTTC.

The chain links TRBV19 to TRBJ2-7, with 11 bases matching TRBD1. Germline CDR1 is LNHDA and CDR2 is SQIVND (reference sequence). V lost 4 bases to trimming and J lost 4 bases; unmatched junction nucleotides: 9. This CDR3 spans 16 amino acids. As DNA, the CDR3 is TGTGCCAGTAGTAAACCGGGACAGGGGGTTTTGTACGAGCAGTACTTC. This sequence encodes CASSKPGQGVLYEQYF.

Points on this clone: Other nucleotide sequences in the sample specify the same CDR3. The chain uses TRBV5-1 and TRBJ2-7; D possibly corresponds to TRBD1 (6 bases). The CDR3 has 13 amino acids. V lost 2 bases and J 4 bases, leaving 10 bases between the germline ends. CDR1 SGHRS and CDR2 YFSETQ come from the germline V gene. For the CDR3, the DNA is TGCGCCAGCAGCTTACAGGGTAGTTACGAGCAGTACTTC. It is translated as CASSLQGSYEQYF.

The gene calls are TRBV5-1 and TRBJ2-7; TRBD1 aligns across 7 bases. The CDR3 extends over 14 amino acids. In germline, CDR1 is SGHRS, CDR2 YFSETQ. Germline trimming cut 6 bases from V and 5 bases from J; bases unmatched to any gene: 11. The chain's CDR3 is CASKINTGDNEQYF. The DNA of the CDR3 is TGCGCCAGCAAAATAAACACAGGGGACAACGAGCAGTACTTC.

V and J are TRBV19 and TRBJ2-1; TRBD2 matches at 8 bases. Trimming at V came to 6 bases and at J to 2 bases, leaving 6 bases not matched to a gene. Per germline, CDR1 LNHDA and CDR2 SQIVND (reference sequence). The CDR3 runs 15 residues. CDR3 sequence reads: CASRGTRKTYNEQFF. DNA of the CDR3: TGTGCCAGTAGGGGGACTAGAAAGACCTACAATGAGCAGTTCTTC.